These 5 T cell receptor beta chains came from one sample sequenced in a study of blood T cell repertoires in COVID-19. Assay: immunoSEQ multiplex PCR; the TCRdb copy retains only in-frame clones and omits some. The sample includes 250,000 to 300,000 clones, about nine tenths of them seen just once. The specimen was peripheral blood. Source of these receptors: a man aged 50 to 60 with acute or convalescent COVID-19.

This rearrangement joins TRBV29-1 to TRBJ2-4; 8 nucleotides align to TRBD1. Germline assignment: CDR1 SQVTM and CDR2 ANQGSEA. The CDR3 spans 15 residues. V trimming: 4 bases; J trimming: 0 bases; junction bases outside the gene matches: 5. CDR3 nucleotides: TGCAGCGTTGTGCAGGGGGCTATAGCCAAAAACATTCAGTACTTC. Encoded protein: CSVVQGAIAKNIQYF.

The sample holds one count of this clone. This sequence joins TRBV30 and TRBJ1-5; weak D call: TRBD1 (5 bases). The V end was cut by 3 bases, the J end by 9 bases, with 12 bases between. Germline CDR1 reads GTSNPN; CDR2 reads SVGIG (reference sequence). The CDR3 is made up of 12 amino acids. The CDR3 region is CAWSPTGGPQHF. The CDR3 nucleotides are TGTGCCTGGAGCCCGACGGGGGGGCCCCAGCATTTT.

There are a few counts of this clone. The chain employs TRBV5-1 and TRBJ2-7; 10 nucleotides line up with TRBD1. The germline V gene has CDR1 SGHRS and CDR2 YFSETQ. CDR3 length: 13 residues. V trimming: 3 bases; J trimming: 3 bases; junction bases outside the gene matches: 0. The CDR3 spells CASSWDRGYEQYF. In DNA, the CDR3 is TGCGCCAGCAGCTGGGACAGGGGCTACGAGCAGTACTTC.

V gene TRBV3-1 (or the pseudogene TRBV3-2) combines with J gene TRBJ2-3; TRBD2 might be the D (6 bases). The V gene lost 0 bases and the J gene lost 5 bases, with 9 bases spanning the gap. The CDR3 spans 14 residues. Germline V CDR1 and CDR2: LGHDT, YNNKEL (reference sequence). The CDR3 DNA is TGTGCCAGCAGCCAAGAACTAGCAAGAGATACGCAGTATTTT. Protein sequence: CASSQELARDTQYF.

J is TRBJ2-7 and V is TRBV4-1; D is perhaps TRBD2 (6 bases). The CDR3 sequence is 15 residues long. The V end was cut by 5 bases, the J end by 1 base, with 15 bases between. Germline CDR1 is MGHRA and CDR2 is YSYEKL. This chain's CDR3 is CASSYLPGTSYEQYF. The CDR3 DNA sequence: TGCGCCAGCAGCTATCTCCCCGGGACTTCCTACGAGCAGTACTTC.